This is a list of T cell receptor beta chains from one sample in a study of CDR3 diversity in severe acne. TCRdb re-analysed the PCR reads in MiXCR, keeping a single row per CDR3 protein. The table includes about 93,000 distinct CDR3 sequences, roughly 52% detected once. The sample consisted of blood. Receptor source: a male donor in good health, serving as a control. CDR3s include the opening cysteine and the closing phenylalanine or tryptophan. Each record gives: clone size, J gene, D gene, V gene, CDR3 protein, CDR3 DNA. D genes are given only for firm matches. Clone size is not always given. Where it is, it says once, few, many or a class for expanded clones.

- | TRBJ2-7 | TRBD2 | TRBV18 | CASSPQREAEQYF | TGTGCCAGCTCACCCCAGCGGGAGGCCGAGCAGTACTTC
- | TRBJ2-1 | TRBD2 | TRBV6-4 | CASCDSASGSNEQFF | TGTGCCAGCTGTGACTCGGCTAGCGGGAGCAACGAGCAGTTCTTC
many | TRBJ2-7 | - | TRBV19 | CASSTNLWVTSYEQYF | TGTGCCAGTAGTACTAACCTCTGGGTGACCTCCTACGAGCAGTACTTC
- | TRBJ2-1 | - | TRBV7-9 | CASCFYLDGDEQFF | TGTGCCAGCTGCTTTTACCTCGATGGAGATGAGCAGTTCTTC
- | TRBJ1-2 | - | TRBV28 | CATTLPNMRGYTF | TGTGCCACCACACTGCCTAATATGAGAGGCTACACCTTC
- | TRBJ1-2 | TRBD1 | TRBV7-9 | CASRSLVGQGTSGYTF | TGTGCCAGCCGATCCCTTGTAGGACAGGGGACGAGCGGCTACACCTTC
- | TRBJ2-3 | TRBD2 | TRBV15 | CATSTTSGSVGDTQYF | TGTGCCACCAGCACAACTAGCGGGAGTGTTGGAGATACGCAGTATTTT
- | TRBJ1-6 | TRBD1 | TRBV20-1 | CSASRATGYSPLHF | TGCAGTGCTAGTAGGGCGACAGGGTATTCACCCCTCCACTTT
- | TRBJ2-7 | TRBD1 | TRBV12-3/TRBV12-4 | CASRQGDSYEQYF | TGTGCCAGCAGGCAGGGGGACTCCTACGAGCAGTACTTC
- | TRBJ1-1 | TRBD1 | TRBV13 | CASSGQGTNTEAFF | TGTGCCAGCAGCGGACAGGGGACGAACACTGAAGCTTTCTTT
many | TRBJ2-2 | - | TRBV11-3 | CASSLYRSGELFF | TGTGCCAGCAGCTTATATAGGTCCGGGGAGCTGTTTTTT
- | TRBJ1-2 | TRBD1 | TRBV7-9 | CASSPQGAVNYGYTF | TGTGCCAGCAGCCCCCAGGGGGCAGTTAACTATGGCTACACCTTC
few | TRBJ2-5 | - | TRBV2 | CASSERRGAGTQYF | TGTGCCAGCAGTGAGAGAAGGGGCGCCGGGACCCAGTACTTC
- | TRBJ1-1 | - | TRBV19 | CASSRGRGVTEAFF | TGTGCCAGTAGTCGTGGCCGCGGAGTCACTGAAGCTTTCTTT
few | TRBJ1-2 | - | TRBV24-1 | CATSDTGTPSGGYTF | TGTGCCACCAGTGACACCGGGACACCTTCGGGTGGCTACACCTTC
- | TRBJ2-7 | - | TRBV15 | CATSSPEGAHSYEQYF | TGTGCCACCAGCAGCCCGGAGGGAGCCCACTCCTACGAGCAGTACTTC
few | TRBJ1-5 | - | TRBV5-1 | CASSSDRDQPQHF | TGCGCCAGCAGCTCGGACAGAGATCAGCCCCAGCATTTT
- | TRBJ2-3 | - | TRBV15 | CATSRVNEATDTQYF | TGTGCCACCAGCAGAGTTAACGAAGCGACAGATACGCAGTATTTT
- | TRBJ1-5 | - | TRBV6-5 | CASSESGSQPQHF | TGTGCCAGCAGTGAATCTGGGAGTCAGCCCCAGCATTTT
few | TRBJ2-7 | TRBD1 | TRBV29-1 | CSAGTGFEQYF | TGCAGCGCTGGGACAGGGTTCGAGCAGTACTTC
- | TRBJ2-4 | - | TRBV6-1 | CASNVGTGNDIQHF | -
- | TRBJ2-2 | TRBD2 | TRBV6-4 | CASSDGGGATGELFF | TGTGCCAGCAGTGACGGCGGGGGGGCCACCGGGGAGCTGTTTTTT
many | TRBJ2-1 | - | TRBV11-3 | CASSLDDTEQFF | TGTGCCAGCAGCTTAGATGATACGGAGCAGTTCTTC
- | TRBJ2-1 | - | TRBV7-9 | CASKEQFF | TGTGCCAGCAAAGAGCAGTTCTTC
many | TRBJ2-3 | - | TRBV7-3 | CASSLNSPPTDTQYF | TGTGCCAGCAGCTTAAACAGCCCTCCCACAGATACGCAGTATTTT
- | TRBJ2-5 | - | TRBV7-9 | CASSLGGGSQETQYF | TGTGCCAGCAGCTTAGGTGGAGGGTCGCAAGAGACCCAGTACTTC
- | TRBJ1-2 | TRBD1 | TRBV2 | CASSSQSGTGAAIDGYTF | TGTGCCAGCAGTTCTCAATCCGGGACAGGGGCCGCCATTGATGGCTACACCTTC
- | TRBJ2-7 | TRBD1 | TRBV6-4 | CASSDSQGYEQYF | TGTGCCAGCAGTGACTCACAGGGGTACGAGCAGTACTTC
- | TRBJ1-1 | - | TRBV11-3 | CASSLGTLDEAFF | TGTGCCAGCAGCTTAGGGACCCTAGATGAAGCTTTCTTT